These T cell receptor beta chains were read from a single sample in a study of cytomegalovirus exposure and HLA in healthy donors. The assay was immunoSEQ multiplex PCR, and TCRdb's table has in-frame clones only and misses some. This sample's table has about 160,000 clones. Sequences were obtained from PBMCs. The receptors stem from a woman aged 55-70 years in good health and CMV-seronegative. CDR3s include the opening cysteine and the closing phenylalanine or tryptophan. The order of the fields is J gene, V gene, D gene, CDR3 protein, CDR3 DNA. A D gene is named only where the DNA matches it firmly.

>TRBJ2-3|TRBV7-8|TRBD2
CASSLGGRPDTQYF
TGTGCCAGCAGCTTGGGGGGGAGGCCAGATACGCAGTATTTT
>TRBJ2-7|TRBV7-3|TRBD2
CASSLLAGESYEQYF
TGTGCCAGCAGCTTACTAGCGGGAGAGTCCTACGAGCAGTACTTC
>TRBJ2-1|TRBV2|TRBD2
CATLRLAVYNEQFF
TGTGCCACCTTACGACTAGCGGTGTACAATGAGCAGTTCTTC
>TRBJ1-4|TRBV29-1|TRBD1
CSVDRGNEKLFF
TGCAGCGTCGACAGGGGCAATGAAAAACTGTTTTTT
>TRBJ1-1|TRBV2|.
CASSNEVNTEAFF
TGTGCCAGCAGTAATGAGGTGAACACTGAAGCTTTCTTT
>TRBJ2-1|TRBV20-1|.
CSAPTSFEQFF
TGCAGTGCTCCGACTAGTTTTGAGCAGTTCTTC
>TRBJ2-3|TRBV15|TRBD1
CATSRRTGQGPDTQYF
TGTGCCACCAGCCGACGGACAGGGCAAGGTCCAGATACGCAGTATTTT
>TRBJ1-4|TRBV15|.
CATSREQATNEKLFF
TGTGCCACCAGCAGAGAACAGGCAACTAATGAAAAACTGTTTTTC
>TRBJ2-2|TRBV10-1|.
CASSRRQNTGELFF
TGCGCCAGCAGTCGGCGGCAGAACACCGGGGAGCTGTTTTTT
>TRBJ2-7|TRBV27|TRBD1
CASRRTGKSYEQYF
TGTGCCAGCCGGCGGACAGGGAAGAGTTACGAGCAGTACTTC
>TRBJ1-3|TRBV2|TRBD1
CASSRQGDLAGNTIYF
TGTGCCAGCAGTCGACAGGGGGATTTGGCTGGAAACACCATATATTTT
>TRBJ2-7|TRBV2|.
CASSDGQRREQYF
TGTGCCAGCAGTGACGGGCAGCGGCGCGAGCAGTACTTC
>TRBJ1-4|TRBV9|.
CASSVGDPGSEKLFF
TGTGCCAGCAGCGTAGGTGATCCTGGGAGTGAAAAACTGTTTTTT
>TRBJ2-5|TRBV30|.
CAWRSLSRGLETQYF
TGTGCCTGGAGGAGCCTTTCCAGGGGCCTGGAGACCCAGTACTTC
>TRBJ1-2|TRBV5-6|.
CASSLAPRSNYGYTF
TGTGCCAGCAGCTTGGCCCCGCGGTCTAACTATGGCTACACCTTC
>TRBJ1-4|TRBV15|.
CATSQRTTTNEKLFF
TGTGCCACCAGCCAACGGACAACAACTAATGAAAAACTGTTTTTT
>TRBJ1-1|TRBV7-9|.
CASRDSLNTEAFF
TGTGCCAGCAGAGACTCACTGAACACTGAAGCTTTCTTT
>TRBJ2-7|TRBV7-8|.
CASSLRAGPVYEQYF
TGTGCCAGCAGCTTAAGGGCGGGGCCAGTCTACGAGCAGTACTTC
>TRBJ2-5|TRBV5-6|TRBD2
CASSTGLALKTQYF
TGTGCCAGCAGCACGGGACTAGCGTTGAAGACCCAGTACTTC
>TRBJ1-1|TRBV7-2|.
CASSLGAGRVNTEAFF
TGTGCCAGCAGCTTAGGGGCAGGGAGGGTGAACACTGAAGCTTTCTTT
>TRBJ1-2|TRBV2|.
CATRQQATVLDGYTF
TGTGCCACCCGACAGCAAGCTACAGTTCTAGATGGCTACACCTTC
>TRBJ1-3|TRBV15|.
CATSRDPGNAGNTIYF
TGTGCCACCAGCAGAGATCCGGGAAACGCCGGAAACACCATATATTTT
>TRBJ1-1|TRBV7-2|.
CASSLSAGPLREAFF
TGTGCCAGCAGCTTATCGGCAGGCCCTCTGCGTGAAGCTTTCTTT
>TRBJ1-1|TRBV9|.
CASSVGQLNTEAFF
TGTGCCAGCAGCGTAGGACAGTTGAACACTGAAGCTTTCTTT
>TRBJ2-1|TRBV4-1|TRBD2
CASSQVLAGPLSEQFF
TGCGCCAGCAGCCAAGTGCTAGCGGGCCCCCTCAGTGAGCAGTTCTTC
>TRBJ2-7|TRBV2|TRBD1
CASRVQGAGEQYF
TGTGCCAGCAGGGTTCAGGGGGCGGGTGAGCAGTACTTC
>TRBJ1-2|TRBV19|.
CASSMGGALSYGYTF
TGTGCCAGTAGTATGGGAGGGGCGCTTTCCTATGGCTACACCTTC
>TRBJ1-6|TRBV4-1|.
CASSPTIPRAANSPLHF
TGCGCCAGCAGCCCCACGATCCCGCGGGCCGCTAATTCACCCCTCCACTTT
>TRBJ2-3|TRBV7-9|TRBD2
CASSRGDSTDTQYF
TGTGCCAGCAGCCGGGGGGACAGCACAGATACGCAGTATTTT
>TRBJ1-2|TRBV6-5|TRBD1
CASSYRDRAHYGYTF
TGTGCCAGCAGTTACCGGGACAGGGCTCACTATGGCTACACCTTC
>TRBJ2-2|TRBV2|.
CTNADSQFPNTGELFF
TGTACCAACGCGGACAGCCAATTCCCGAACACCGGGGAGCTGTTTTTT
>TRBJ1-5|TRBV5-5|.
CASSLFGGIGISNQPQHF
TGTGCCAGCAGCTTGTTTGGCGGGATAGGAATTAGCAATCAGCCCCAGCATTTT
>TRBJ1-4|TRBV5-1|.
CASSLDRASEKLFF
TGCGCCAGCAGCTTGGACAGGGCGAGTGAAAAACTGTTTTTT
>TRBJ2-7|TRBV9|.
CASATGESGYEQYF
TGTGCCAGCGCTACCGGGGAAAGTGGCTACGAGCAGTACTTC
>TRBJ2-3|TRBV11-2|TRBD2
CASSLSGKYTDTQYF
TGCGCCAGCAGCCTGAGCGGGAAGTACACAGATACGCAGTATTTT
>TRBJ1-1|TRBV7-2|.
CASSLASGGVNTEAFF
TGTGCCAGCAGCTTAGCGTCAGGAGGAGTGAACACTGAAGCTTTCTTT
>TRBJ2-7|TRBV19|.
CASGLQVGEQYF
TGTGCCAGTGGCCTACAGGTCGGCGAGCAGTACTTC
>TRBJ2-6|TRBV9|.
CASTTTGHSGANVLTF
TGTGCCAGCACGACGACAGGCCACTCTGGGGCCAACGTCCTGACTTTC
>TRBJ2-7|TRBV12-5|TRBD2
CASGLEVGTRVEQYF
TGTGCTAGTGGTTTGGAGGTTGGGACTAGGGTCGAGCAGTACTTC
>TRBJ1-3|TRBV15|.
CATQEGTGNTIYF
TGTGCCACTCAGGAGGGCACGGGAAACACCATATATTTT
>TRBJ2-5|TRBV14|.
CASSSQRETQYF
TGTGCCAGCAGCTCCCAGCGAGAGACCCAGTACTTC
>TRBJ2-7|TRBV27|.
CASRAGRMAYEQYF
TGTGCCAGCAGGGCGGGACGTATGGCCTACGAGCAGTACTTC
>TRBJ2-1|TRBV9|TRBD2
CASSARTSGRAHYNEQFF
TGTGCCAGCAGCGCTCGGACTAGCGGGAGGGCCCACTACAATGAGCAGTTCTTC
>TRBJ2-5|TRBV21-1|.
CASSNGLAGLQETQYF
TGTGCCAGCAGCAATGGACTAGCGGGGCTTCAAGAGACCCAGTACTTC
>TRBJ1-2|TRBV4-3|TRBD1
CASSQVDWTGANYGYTF
TGCGCCAGCAGCCAAGTCGACTGGACAGGGGCTAACTATGGCTACACCTTC
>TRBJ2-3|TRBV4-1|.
CASSPQTPGTQYF
TGCGCCAGCAGCCCTCAGACCCCGGGTACGCAGTATTTT
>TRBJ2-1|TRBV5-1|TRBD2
CASRVGGGRYNEQFF
TGCGCCAGCAGGGTGGGCGGGGGAAGATACAATGAGCAGTTCTTC
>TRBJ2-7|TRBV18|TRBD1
CASSPPGQIYEQYF
TGTGCCAGCTCACCTCCGGGACAGATCTACGAGCAGTACTTC
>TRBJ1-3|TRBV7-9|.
CASSLGQSSGNTIYF
TGTGCCAGCAGCTTAGGACAGAGCTCTGGAAACACCATATATTTT